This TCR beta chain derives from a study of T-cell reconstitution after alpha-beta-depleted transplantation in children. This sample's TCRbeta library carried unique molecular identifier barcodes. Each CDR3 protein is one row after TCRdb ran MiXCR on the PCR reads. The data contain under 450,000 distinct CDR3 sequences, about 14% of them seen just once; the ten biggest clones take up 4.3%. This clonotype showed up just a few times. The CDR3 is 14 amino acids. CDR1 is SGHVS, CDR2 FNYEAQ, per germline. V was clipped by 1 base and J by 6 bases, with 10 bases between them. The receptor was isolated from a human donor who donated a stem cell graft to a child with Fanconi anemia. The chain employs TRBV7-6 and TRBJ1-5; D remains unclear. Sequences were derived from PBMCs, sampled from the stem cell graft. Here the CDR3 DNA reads TGTGCCAGCAGCTTAGGGGATTCGGGTCAGCCCCAGCATTTT. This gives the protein CASSLGDSGQPQHF.